Listed below are T cell receptor beta chains from one sample, sequenced in a study of shared clonotypes between healthy human individuals. Generated by immunoSEQ multiplex PCR, the TCRdb table keeps only in-frame clones and is missing some. This sample has about 2,500,000 clones, with around 90% found just once. Sequencing input: naive CD4+ T cells sorted from blood. Receptors originate from a man younger than 35 in good health. CDR3s include the opening cysteine and the closing phenylalanine or tryptophan. The order of the fields is CDR3 DNA, CDR3 protein, J gene, V gene, D gene. D genes are given only for firm matches.

CDR3 DNA: TGTGCCAGCAGTCCGGCCAACAGGGGGGTGTTCGAGACCCAGTACTTC
CDR3 protein: CASSPANRGVFETQYF
J gene: TRBJ2-5
V gene: TRBV6-6
D gene: TRBD1

CDR3 DNA: TGTGCCAGTAGTATGAACAGGGAAGGCGATCAGCCCCAGCATTTT
CDR3 protein: CASSMNREGDQPQHF
J gene: TRBJ1-5
V gene: TRBV19
D gene: -

CDR3 DNA: TGTGCCAGCAGCGTCTCGGGGGGAAACACCATATATTTT
CDR3 protein: CASSVSGGNTIYF
J gene: TRBJ1-3
V gene: TRBV9
D gene: -

CDR3 DNA: TGCAGCGGAGGAGCGGGAGGGCGGGAGCAGTACTTC
CDR3 protein: CSGGAGGREQYF
J gene: TRBJ2-5
V gene: TRBV29-1
D gene: TRBD2

CDR3 DNA: TGTGCCAGCAGCGTAGGACCCGGGGAGCTGTTTTTT
CDR3 protein: CASSVGPGELFF
J gene: TRBJ2-2
V gene: TRBV9
D gene: -

CDR3 DNA: TGTGCCAGCAGCTCCGCAACTTTGGGCACCGGGGAGCTGTTTTTT
CDR3 protein: CASSSATLGTGELFF
J gene: TRBJ2-2
V gene: TRBV7-2
D gene: -

CDR3 DNA: TGCAGCGCTGTAGGGACAGGGGTTGATTCCTATGAGCAGTTCTTC
CDR3 protein: CSAVGTGVDSYEQFF
J gene: TRBJ2-1
V gene: TRBV29-1
D gene: TRBD1

CDR3 DNA: TGTGCCAGCAGTGCCACAGGGATACCTGGAAACACCATATATTTT
CDR3 protein: CASSATGIPGNTIYF
J gene: TRBJ1-3
V gene: TRBV6-5
D gene: -

CDR3 DNA: TGTGCCAGCAGCCCCGGGCCAGGGCGGGCCTACGAGCAGTACTTC
CDR3 protein: CASSPGPGRAYEQYF
J gene: TRBJ2-7
V gene: TRBV7-8
D gene: -

CDR3 DNA: TGTGCCAGCAGTGAAAGAAGTCCCGGGGGGAGCAATGAGCAGTTCTTC
CDR3 protein: CASSERSPGGSNEQFF
J gene: TRBJ2-1
V gene: TRBV6-1
D gene: TRBD2

CDR3 DNA: TGTGCCAGCAGTTACGGGGGGACTAGTACCTACGAGCAGTACTTC
CDR3 protein: CASSYGGTSTYEQYF
J gene: TRBJ2-7
V gene: TRBV6-5
D gene: TRBD2

CDR3 DNA: TGTGCCAGCAGCTTTTACACAGGAGGGAACACTGAAGCTTTCTTT
CDR3 protein: CASSFYTGGNTEAFF
J gene: TRBJ1-1
V gene: TRBV11-2
D gene: -

CDR3 DNA: TGTGCCAGCAGCAAAGAAGTCCAACCTAACGGCACCGAGCAGTACTTC
CDR3 protein: CASSKEVQPNGTEQYF
J gene: TRBJ2-7
V gene: TRBV21-1
D gene: -